This T cell receptor (beta chain) emerged from a study of blood T cell repertoires in COVID-19. Study-level information: The United States, Italy and Spain provided the acute and convalescent COVID-19 samples. T cells, B-cell-depleted T cells, or PBMCs provided the cDNA or gDNA that served as material.

Per the original methods: Estimation of nucleated cell counts was performed using reference gene primer amplification. Using immunoSEQ multiplex PCR, the repertoire was profiled, and TCRdb retains in-frame clones only, with some absent. The V and J calls and clone size come from that table; D and trimming were worked out from the DNA. Here the sample spans about 69,000 clones, around 90% being singletons. Germline trimming cut 0 bases from V and 7 bases from J; bases unmatched to any gene: 22. CDR3 length equals 22 residues. Germline V gene lookup returns CDR1 SGDLS and CDR2 YYNGEE. This receptor was identified in a man in his forties or fifties with acute or convalescent COVID-19. The rearrangement uses TRBV9 and TRBJ2-4; 13 bases fit TRBD2. Sequenced input: peripheral blood. The CDR3 nucleotides read TGTGCCAGCAGCGTAGACCCAGGGGGCGCGGGACTAGCGGGAAGGTCCCAGAACATTCAGTACTTC. Its protein is CASSVDPGGAGLAGRSQNIQYF. Combining the CDR3 with reference TRBV9 and TRBJ2-4 gives the whole variable domain DSGVTQTPKHLITATGQRVTLRCSPRSGDLSVYWYQQSLDQGLQFLIQYYNGEERAKGNILERFSAQQFPDLHSELNLSSLELGDSALYFCASSVDPGGAGLAGRSQNIQYFGAGTRLSVL.